Below are 7 T cell receptor beta chains sequenced from a single sample in a study of breast tumors, draining lymph nodes, adjacent tissues. Breast cancer patients provided tissue from their axillary draining lymph nodes. TCRdb recomputed calls from the multiplex PCR reads with MiXCR, one row per CDR3 protein. The sample contains approximately 88,000 distinct CDR3 sequences, approximately 30% of which appear only once. The sequencing sample was made of axillary lymph node tissue. Every receptor here comes from a female donor with breast cancer. Some clones in this sample may be carry-over from other donors' samples.

In this sample, this clonotype turned up many times. The chain has TRBV28 and TRBJ1-5; D ambiguous. This CDR3 contains 14 residues. Germline assignment: CDR1 MDHEN and CDR2 SYDVKM. The germline V and J ends were trimmed by 3 bases and 0 bases, with 6 bases remaining between them. CDR3 nucleotide sequence: TGTGCCAGCAGTTTGAGTAATAGCAATCAGCCCCAGCATTTT. Its translation is CASSLSNSNQPQHF.

V usage is TRBV12-3 or TRBV12-4 and J usage is TRBJ2-5; D not resolved. The CDR3 totals 8 residues. V shed 6 bases and J shed 14 bases, with 7 bases lying between them. The CDR3 DNA sequence: TGTGCCAGCAGGGACCGCTACTTC. It is translated as CASRDRYF.

The rearrangement uses TRBV6-1 and TRBJ2-1, with 12 bases matching TRBD2. V trimming: 5 bases; J trimming: 8 bases; junction bases outside the gene matches: 7. The germline gives CDR1 MNHNS, CDR2 SASEGT. The CDR3 sequence is 15 residues long. In nucleotides, the CDR3 is TGTGCCAGCAGTCCTAGCGGGAGGGCCAGGGATGAGCAGTTCTTC. Protein: CASSPSGRARDEQFF.

This clonotype was seen at least ten times. The chain couples TRBV2 to TRBJ2-1; D may be TRBD2 (5 bases). V lost 10 bases and J 9 bases, leaving 16 bases between the germline ends. In germline, CDR1 is SNHLY, CDR2 FYNNEI. The CDR3 is 12 amino acids. The DNA for the CDR3 is TGTGCCAACGTCCGGAGGACCGGTGAGCAGTTCTTC. This sequence encodes CANVRRTGEQFF.

Comment on this clonotype: Since a much larger clone is just one base distant, this may be a read error. The chain carries TRBV5-4 and TRBJ2-2, with TRBD1 identical over 8 bases. In germline, CDR1 is SGHNT, CDR2 YYREEE (reference sequence). J was trimmed by 6 bases and V by 2 bases; bases with no gene match: 6. This CDR3 region has 15 residues. This CDR3 reads CASSLGTGNAGELFF. The DNA of the CDR3 is TGTGCCAGCAGCTTAGGGACAGGCAACGCCGGGGAGCTGTTTTTT.

This clonotype occurred once. This chain uses TRBV12-3 or TRBV12-4 with TRBJ2-1, with 8 bases fitting TRBD1. The CDR3 runs to 13 residues. V lost 2 bases to trimming and J lost 8 bases; unmatched junction nucleotides: 2. The CDR3 region is CASSLRTGYEQFF. DNA for the CDR3: TGTGCCAGCAGTTTAAGGACAGGGTATGAGCAGTTCTTC.

V usage is TRBV7-9 and J usage is TRBJ2-5; TRBD1 or TRBD2 may be the D gene (6 bases each). The germline CDR1 and CDR2 sequences are SEHNR and FQNEAQ (reference sequence). V gave up 4 bases and J gave up 9 bases, with 24 bases separating them. The CDR3 extends over 16 amino acids. The CDR3 region is CASSSGGRGNNQPQYF. The CDR3 DNA reads as TGTGCCAGCAGCTCCGGGGGCAGGGGAAACAATCAGCCCCAGTACTTC.